Listed here are 5 T cell receptor beta chains from one sample, sequenced in a study of blood T cell repertoires in COVID-19. Measured with immunoSEQ multiplex PCR; TCRdb has only the in-frame clones, and not every one. The sample carries some 150,000 clones, around 87% recorded once. The specimen sequenced was peripheral blood. The receptors originated from a woman aged 60-70 years with active or convalescent COVID-19.

The chain is built from TRBV3-1 (or the pseudogene TRBV3-2) and TRBJ1-5; TRBD1 agrees at 7 bases. This CDR3 comprises 16 residues. V lost 4 bases to trimming and J lost 2 bases; unmatched junction nucleotides: 8. The V gene's germline CDR1 is LGHDT and CDR2 YNNKEL (reference sequence). Written as DNA, the CDR3 is TGTGCCAGCAGCCTGACAGGGAATACGGGCAATCAGCCCCAGCATTTT. The encoded protein is CASSLTGNTGNQPQHF.

This sequence joins TRBV21-1 and TRBJ1-4; the D segment call TRBD1 is taken from the table without a DNA check. TRBV21-1 is deemed a pseudogene. The CDR3 consists of 15 residues. The CDR3 DNA reads TGTGCCAGCAGAAAGACAGGGGGCGAGAATGAAAAACTGTTTTTT. This codes for CASRKTGGENEKLFF.

V usage is TRBV27 and J usage is TRBJ1-4, with D hard to call. Trimming pared 2 bases from V and 4 bases from J, leaving 11 bases between. Germline values: CDR1 MNHEY, CDR2 SMNVEV (reference sequence). The CDR3 runs 15 residues. The CDR3: CASSLRRGNNEKLFF. DNA of the CDR3: TGTGCCAGCAGTTTACGCCGGGGAAATAATGAAAAACTGTTTTTT.

The chain joins TRBV29-1 to TRBJ2-3; 7 bases are a match to TRBD1. Per the germline V gene, CDR1 is SQVTM and CDR2 is ANQGSEA. The CDR3 extends over 13 amino acids. Trimming took 8 bases from V and 1 from J; bases not matched to a gene: 6. The CDR3 DNA is TGCAGCAACACCGGACAGGGCACAGATACGCAGTATTTT. Translated, it gives CSNTGQGTDTQYF.

The chain has TRBV5-1 and TRBJ2-3, with TRBD2 identical over 16 bases. The germline V gene has CDR1 SGHRS and CDR2 YFSETQ. Trimming at V came to 3 bases and at J to 3 bases, leaving 10 bases not matched to a gene. The CDR3 is 19 amino acids. CDR3 amino acids: CASSSGLAGGSITTDTQYF. The CDR3 nucleotides read TGCGCCAGCAGCTCGGGACTAGCGGGGGGGTCAATCACGACAGATACGCAGTATTTT.